Listed here are 4 T cell receptor beta chains from one sample, sequenced in a study of cytomegalovirus exposure and HLA in healthy donors. PCR amplification relied on 60 Vbeta primers (plus 13 Jbeta primers). Here immunoSEQ multiplex PCR was the method, and the copy in TCRdb shows in-frame clones only, minus some. This repertoire shows some 170,000 clones, about 79% found once; its top ten account for roughly 5.8%. Source material: PBMCs. Source of these receptors: a man aged 40-49 years in good health and CMV-seropositive.

The rearrangement links TRBV6-5 to TRBJ2-1; 9 bases align to TRBD2. Germline trimming cut 4 bases from V and 4 bases from J; bases unmatched to any gene: 8. Germline V gene data show CDR1 as MNHEY and CDR2 as SVGAGI. This CDR3 is 16 amino acids long. CDR3 DNA sequence: TGTGCCAGCAGTTCCTTGGCGGGAGGGAGGTACAATGAGCAGTTCTTC. As protein: CASSSLAGGRYNEQFF.

The rearrangement joins TRBV18 to TRBJ2-3; D is unresolved. The CDR3 spans 13 residues. V gave up 6 bases and J gave up 0 bases, with 7 bases separating them. Per the germline V gene, CDR1 is KGHSH and CDR2 is LQKENI. CDR3 residues: CASSSASTDTQYF. For the CDR3, the DNA is TGTGCCAGCTCCAGCGCGAGCACAGATACGCAGTATTTT.

The genes are TRBV25-1 and TRBJ2-5; tentatively, D is TRBD2 (5 bases). Per germline, CDR1 MGHDK and CDR2 SYGVNS. Trimming removed 0 bases at V and 5 bases at J, with 10 bases between. CDR3 length: 14 amino acids. The chain's CDR3 is CASSEYSGEETQYF. In nucleotides, the CDR3 is TGTGCCAGCAGTGAATATAGTGGGGAGGAGACCCAGTACTTC.

V and J are TRBV5-1 and TRBJ1-1; the D is unclear. V gave up 1 base and J gave up 3 bases, with 10 bases separating them. The CDR3 contains 14 residues. Germline CDR1 is SGHRS and CDR2 is YFSETQ. The CDR3 nucleotides read TGCGCCAGCAGCTTGATGCTGCGGGACACTGAAGCTTTCTTT. It yields the protein CASSLMLRDTEAFF.